Following are 24 T cell receptor beta chains from one sample sequenced in a study of PD-1 blockade in classical Hodgkin lymphoma. The data were produced by immunoSEQ multiplex PCR, yet TCRdb's version contains in-frame clones alone and is incomplete. This repertoire shows nearly 60,000 clones, approximately 89% found once; its top ten account for roughly a tenth. Exposure to brentuximab vedotin varied, and each patient had relapsed following autologous stem cell transplantation. The sequencing used peripheral blood mononuclear cells (PBMCs), collected before the second cycle of nivolumab. The receptors shown here come from a human donor with classical Hodgkin lymphoma.

J is TRBJ1-5 and V is TRBV19; D ambiguous. With 1 base removed from V and 0 bases from J, the gap between germline ends came to 13 bases. The CDR3 length is 17 residues. Germline CDR1 LNHDA, CDR2 SQIVND (reference sequence). CDR3 amino acids: CASSIGWDSGSNQPQHF. Here the CDR3 DNA reads TGTGCCAGTAGTATAGGTTGGGATTCGGGTAGCAATCAGCCCCAGCATTTT.

This clone has a handful of counts. The CDR3 spells CASSLEKDWVEQYF. The DNA for the CDR3 is TGTGCCAGCAGTTTAGAGAAGGACTGGGTCGAGCAGTACTTC. The chain carries TRBV27 and TRBJ2-7, with D perhaps TRBD2 (5 bases). Germline values: CDR1 MNHEY, CDR2 SMNVEV (reference sequence). The length of the CDR3 is 14 residues. The germline V and J ends were trimmed by 2 bases and 6 bases, with 14 bases remaining between them.

The chain is built from TRBV12-5 and TRBJ2-7, with 9 bases that match TRBD1. CDR3 length: 17 amino acids. Germline values: CDR1 LGHNT, CDR2 FRNRAP. After removal of 5 bases from V and 2 bases from J, the junction contained 13 bases not matched to a gene. CDR3 nucleotides: TGTGCTAGTGGTCCCCCGGACCGGGACAGGGAGGCCTACGAGCAGTACTTC. Its protein is CASGPPDRDREAYEQYF.

This chain uses TRBV28 with TRBJ2-5; D is perhaps TRBD1 (5 bases). The CDR3 runs 14 residues. Germline values: CDR1 MDHEN, CDR2 SYDVKM. Trimming shortened V by 2 bases and J by 1 base, and 8 bases separated the two germline ends. The CDR3 DNA sequence: TGTGCCAGCAGTTTAACCACAGGCCAAGAGACCCAGTACTTC. Translated: CASSLTTGQETQYF.

The V call is TRBV6-1, the J call TRBJ2-1; D is ambiguous. The CDR3 is 14 residues long. The germline gives CDR1 MNHNS, CDR2 SASEGT. Deletions cut 2 bases from V and 4 bases from J, with 9 bases between. The CDR3 here is CASSESMGYNEQFF. The DNA for the CDR3 is TGTGCCAGCAGTGAATCGATGGGATACAATGAGCAGTTCTTC.

There are a few counts of this clone. Relative to the germline gene, one junction end is altered; a read error may explain this. The V gene is TRBV29-1, the J gene TRBJ2-7; a possible D gene is TRBD1 (6 bases). Looked up from germline, CDR1 is SQVTM and CDR2 is ANQGSEA. The CDR3 has 13 amino acids. The CDR3 sequence is CSVRLISTGQVSF. The CDR3 nucleotides are TGCAGCGTTCGACTTATTTCTACAGGGCAGGTTTCCTTC.

The rearrangement joins TRBV11-2 to TRBJ1-1; no clear D gene. The V end was cut by 3 bases, the J end by 3 bases, with 5 bases between. In germline, CDR1 is SGHAT, CDR2 FQNNGV. The CDR3 spans 12 residues. Written as DNA, the CDR3 is TGTGCCAGCAGCTTGTGGGACACTGAAGCTTTCTTT. It specifies CASSLWDTEAFF.

This clone has only one observation. The V gene is TRBV28, the J gene TRBJ2-7; 10 nucleotides align to TRBD1. Germline loops: CDR1 MDHEN, CDR2 SYDVKM. V dropped 8 bases and J dropped 4; count of bases not matched to a gene: 8. There are 14 residues in the CDR3. The CDR3 DNA is TGTGCCAGCTGCGGACAGGGGGTTTCATACGAGCAGTACTTC. The encoded protein is CASCGQGVSYEQYF. The full variable domain, rest sourced from reference TRBV28 and TRBJ2-7, is DVKVTQSSRYLVKRTGEKVFLECVQDMDHENMFWYRQDPGLGLRLIYFSYDVKMKEKGDIPEGYSVSREKKERFSLILESASTNQTSMYLCASCGQGVSYEQYFGPGTRLTVT.

Notes on this clone: The junction differs from germline at one of its ends, possibly a read error. The CDR3 loop reads CASSLGQANTKAFF. CDR3 bases: TGTGCCAGCAGCCTAGGACAGGCTAACACTAAAGCTTTCTTT. V and J are TRBV11-2 and TRBJ1-1; 7 positions agree with TRBD1. The CDR3 extends over 14 amino acids. CDR1 and CDR2 (germline): SGHAT, FQNNGV.

V and J are TRBV9 and TRBJ2-2; D remains unclear. Looked up from germline, CDR1 is SGDLS and CDR2 is YYNGEE. With 2 bases removed from V and 5 bases from J, the gap between germline ends came to 4 bases. CDR3 length: 12 amino acids. In nucleotides, the CDR3 is TGTGCCAGCAGCGTGGAAACCGGGGAGCTGTTTTTT. It translates to CASSVETGELFF.

The chain joins TRBV6-1 to TRBJ2-7, with TRBD2 matching 11 bases. V gave up 4 bases and J gave up 0 bases; unmatched junction bases: 5. CDR1 is MNHNS, CDR2 SASEGT, per germline. CDR3 length: 16 residues. CDR3 coding DNA: TGTGCCAGCAGTGGCCTAGCGGGGGGTACCTCCTACGAGCAGTACTTC. Translating gives CASSGLAGGTSYEQYF.

This chain uses TRBV27 with TRBJ2-5; D possibly corresponds to TRBD2 (5 bases). There are 14 residues in the CDR3. Germline-derived CDR1 and CDR2 are MNHEY and SMNVEV (reference sequence). V lost 2 bases and J lost 0, with 7 bases in between. The CDR3 region is CASSLTGYQETQYF. CDR3 DNA: TGTGCCAGCAGTTTAACGGGGTACCAAGAGACCCAGTACTTC.

The chain couples TRBV27 to TRBJ1-4; D might be TRBD1 (6 bases). Trimming stripped 1 base from V and 7 bases from J, with 13 bases between. Germline assignment: CDR1 MNHEY and CDR2 SMNVEV (reference sequence). This CDR3 contains 15 residues. CDR3 DNA sequence: TGTGCCAGCAGTTTATGGGGCAGGGGCGGTGAAAAACTGTTTTTT. Protein sequence: CASSLWGRGGEKLFF.

This rearrangement joins TRBV2 to TRBJ2-1, with D possibly matching TRBD1 (6 bases). Germline V CDR1 and CDR2: SNHLY, FYNNEI. The CDR3 runs 11 residues. With 9 bases removed from V and 8 bases from J, the gap between germline ends came to 11 bases. The chain's CDR3 is CASQGLDEQFF. The CDR3 DNA is TGTGCCAGTCAGGGGCTCGATGAGCAGTTCTTC.

The chain joins TRBV29-1 to TRBJ2-6; 9 nucleotides match TRBD2. The J segment lost 0 bases and the V segment lost 6 bases, leaving 9 bases of the junction unmatched. Germline values: CDR1 SQVTM, CDR2 ANQGSEA. This CDR3 is built from 17 residues. As DNA, the CDR3 is TGCAGCGTCCTTGGCGGCGGGAGGGCCTCTGGGGCCAACGTCCTGACTTTC. It translates to CSVLGGGRASGANVLTF.

This clone has just one count. The chain links TRBV27 to TRBJ1-5, with a tentative D call TRBD1 (5 bases). The CDR3 covers 15 residues. The V gene lost 0 bases and the J gene lost 5 bases, with 11 bases spanning the gap. CDR1 is MNHEY and CDR2 is SMNVEV in the germline V gene (reference sequence). The CDR3 reads CASSLSGGGDQPQHF. The CDR3 DNA reads TGTGCCAGCAGTTTATCCGGGGGTGGGGATCAGCCCCAGCATTTT.

The chain combines TRBV7-9 with TRBJ2-3, with D tentatively TRBD2 (5 bases). The V end was cut by 0 bases, the J end by 5 bases, with 12 bases between. The CDR3 sequence is 15 residues long. Looked up from germline, CDR1 is SEHNR and CDR2 is FQNEAQ (reference sequence). In DNA form, the CDR3 reads TGTGCCAGCAGCTTAGCGGTTATGAGCGGAGATACGCAGTATTTT. This codes for CASSLAVMSGDTQYF.

V usage is TRBV5-1 and J usage is TRBJ2-7; D is perhaps TRBD1 (5 bases). Deletions cut 2 bases from V and 3 bases from J, with 6 bases between. Germline V gene lookup returns CDR1 SGHRS and CDR2 YFSETQ. The CDR3 runs to 12 residues. The CDR3 sequence: CASSFTGYEQYF. In DNA form, the CDR3 reads TGCGCCAGCAGCTTTACAGGCTACGAGCAGTACTTC.

The V call is TRBV6-1, the J call TRBJ2-1, with 7 nucleotides matching TRBD1. The ends lost 6 bases at V and 2 bases at J; junction bases unmatched: 4. The CDR3 extends over 14 amino acids. Germline V gene data show CDR1 as MNHNS and CDR2 as SASEGT. CDR3 sequence (DNA): TGTGCCAGCAGGGCCACAGGGGCCTACAATGAGCAGTTCTTC. It translates to CASRATGAYNEQFF.

The V gene is TRBV27, the J gene TRBJ2-2; a possible D gene is TRBD2 (6 bases). V lost 3 bases, J lost 4 bases, and 9 bases lay in between. CDR1 MNHEY and CDR2 SMNVEV come from the germline V gene (reference sequence). The CDR3 has 14 residues. The CDR3 DNA reads TGTGCCAGCAGTTTCGGGGGTAGCACCGGGGAGCTGTTTTTT. Its protein is CASSFGGSTGELFF.

The V and J genes are TRBV5-1 and TRBJ1-2, with a tentative D call TRBD1 (6 bases). Trimming removed 0 bases at V and 8 bases at J, with 17 bases between. CDR1 is SGHRS and CDR2 is YFSETQ in the germline V gene. The CDR3 loop spans 15 amino acids. DNA of the CDR3: TGCGCCAGCAGCTTGGAGACAGGCGGCCAGAGAGGCTACACCTTC. It codes for CASSLETGGQRGYTF.

This rearrangement joins TRBV2 to TRBJ2-1; 8 bases agree with TRBD1. After removal of 2 bases from V and 7 bases from J, the junction contained 4 bases not matched to a gene. The CDR3 consists of 14 residues. CDR1 SNHLY and CDR2 FYNNEI come from the germline V gene. The CDR3 loop reads CASSEPRGLNEQFF. The DNA of the CDR3 is TGTGCCAGCAGTGAACCCAGGGGGCTGAATGAGCAGTTCTTC.

The chain employs TRBV19 and TRBJ2-3; 7 bases fit TRBD1. The CDR3 totals 13 residues. CDR1 and CDR2 from the germline V gene are LNHDA and SQIVND (reference sequence). V trimming: 8 bases; J trimming: 4 bases; junction bases outside the gene matches: 6. This CDR3 reads CASGTVGADTQYF. CDR3 nucleotides: TGTGCCAGTGGGACAGTTGGAGCAGATACGCAGTATTTT.

The rearrangement links TRBV7-2 to TRBJ2-5; D is possibly TRBD2 (6 bases). CDR3 length equals 16 residues. Between the trimmed V and J ends, which lost 5 bases and 5 bases, there was a span of 21 bases. From germline, CDR1 is SGHTA and CDR2 FQGNSA. The CDR3: CASSPSRDSLWETQYF. The CDR3 DNA reads TGTGCCAGCAGCCCAAGCCGGGACTCACTCTGGGAGACCCAGTACTTC. Full variable domain (missing parts from reference TRBV7-2 and TRBJ2-5): GAGVSQSPSNKVTEKGKDVELRCDPISGHTALYWYRQSLGQGLEFLIYFQGNSAPDKSGLPSDRFSAERTGGSVSTLTIQRTQQEDSAVYLCASSPSRDSLWETQYFGPGTRLLVL.